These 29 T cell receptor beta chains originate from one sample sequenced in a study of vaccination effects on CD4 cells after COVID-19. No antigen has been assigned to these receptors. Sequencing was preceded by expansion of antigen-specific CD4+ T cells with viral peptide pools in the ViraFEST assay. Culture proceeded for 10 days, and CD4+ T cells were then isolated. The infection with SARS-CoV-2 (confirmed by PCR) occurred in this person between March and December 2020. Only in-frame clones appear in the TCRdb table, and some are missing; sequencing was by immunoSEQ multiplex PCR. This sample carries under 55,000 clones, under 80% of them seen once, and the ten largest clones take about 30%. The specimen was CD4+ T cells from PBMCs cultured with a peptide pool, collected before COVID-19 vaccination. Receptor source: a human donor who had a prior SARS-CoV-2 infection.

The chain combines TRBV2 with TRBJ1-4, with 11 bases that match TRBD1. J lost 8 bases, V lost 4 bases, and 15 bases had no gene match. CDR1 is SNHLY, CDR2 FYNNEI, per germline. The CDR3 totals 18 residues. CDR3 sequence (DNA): TGTGCCAGCAGTGGCTGGACAGGGGGCTTTGCCCCCCGAGAAAAACTGTTTTTT. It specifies CASSGWTGGFAPREKLFF.

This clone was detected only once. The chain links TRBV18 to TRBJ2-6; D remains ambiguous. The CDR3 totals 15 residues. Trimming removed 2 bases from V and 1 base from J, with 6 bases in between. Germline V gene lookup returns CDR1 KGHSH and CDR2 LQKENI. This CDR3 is CASSPIGSGANVLTF. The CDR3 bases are TGTGCCAGCTCACCAATAGGGTCTGGGGCCAACGTCCTGACTTTC. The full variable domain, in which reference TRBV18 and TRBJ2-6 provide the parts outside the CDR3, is NAGVMQNPRHLVRRRGQEARLRCSPMKGHSHVYWYRQLPEEGLKFMVYLQKENIIDESGMPKERFSAEFPKEGPSILRIQQVVRGDSAAYFCASSPIGSGANVLTFGAGSRLTVL.

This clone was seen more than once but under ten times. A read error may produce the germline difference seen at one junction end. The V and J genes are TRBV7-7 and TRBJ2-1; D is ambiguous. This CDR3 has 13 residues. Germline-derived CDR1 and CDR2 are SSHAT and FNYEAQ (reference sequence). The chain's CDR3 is CASSLNERNEQFF. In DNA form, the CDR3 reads TGTGCTAGCAGCTTAAACGAGAGGAATGAGCAGTTCTTC.

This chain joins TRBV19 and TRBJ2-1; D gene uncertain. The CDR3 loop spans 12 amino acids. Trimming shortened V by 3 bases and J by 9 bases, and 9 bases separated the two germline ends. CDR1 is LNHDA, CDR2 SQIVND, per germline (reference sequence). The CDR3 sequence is CASSIFRGEQFF. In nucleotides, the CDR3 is TGTGCCAGTAGTATTTTTCGCGGTGAGCAGTTCTTC.

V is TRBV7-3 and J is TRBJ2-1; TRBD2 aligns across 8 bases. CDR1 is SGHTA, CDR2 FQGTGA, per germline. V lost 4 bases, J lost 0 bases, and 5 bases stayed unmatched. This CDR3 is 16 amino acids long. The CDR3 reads CASSYTGGASYNEQFF. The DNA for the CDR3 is TGTGCCAGCAGCTATACGGGGGGGGCCTCCTACAATGAGCAGTTCTTC.

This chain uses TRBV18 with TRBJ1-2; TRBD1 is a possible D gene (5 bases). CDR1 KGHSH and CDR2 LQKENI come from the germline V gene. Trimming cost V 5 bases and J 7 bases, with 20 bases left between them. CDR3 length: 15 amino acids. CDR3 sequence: CASSADRGDQGGYTF. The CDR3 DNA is TGTGCCAGCTCAGCCGACCGGGGGGACCAGGGTGGCTACACCTTC.

The CDR3 protein is CARSLVYSRPGDSSYNSPLHF. In nucleotides, the CDR3 is TGTGCCAGAAGCTTGGTGTATTCCAGGCCCGGCGATAGCTCCTATAATTCACCCCTCCACTTT. The chain is built from TRBV5-3 and TRBJ1-6; D is unclear. TRBV5-3 falls under the ORF class, with uncertain function. There are 21 residues in the CDR3. Between the trimmed V and J ends, which lost 0 bases and 0 bases, there was a span of 22 bases.

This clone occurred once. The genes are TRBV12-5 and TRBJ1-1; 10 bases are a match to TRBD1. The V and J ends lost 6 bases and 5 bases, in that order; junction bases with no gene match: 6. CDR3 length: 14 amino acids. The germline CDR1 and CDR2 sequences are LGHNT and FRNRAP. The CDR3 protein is CASGRGQGGTEAFF. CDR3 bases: TGTGCTAGTGGCCGCGGACAGGGGGGGACTGAAGCTTTCTTT.

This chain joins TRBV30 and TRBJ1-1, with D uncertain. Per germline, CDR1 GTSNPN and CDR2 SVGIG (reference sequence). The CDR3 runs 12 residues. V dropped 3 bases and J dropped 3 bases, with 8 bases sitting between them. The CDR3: CAWSVRDTEAFF. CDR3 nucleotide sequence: TGTGCCTGGAGCGTTCGCGACACTGAAGCTTTCTTT.

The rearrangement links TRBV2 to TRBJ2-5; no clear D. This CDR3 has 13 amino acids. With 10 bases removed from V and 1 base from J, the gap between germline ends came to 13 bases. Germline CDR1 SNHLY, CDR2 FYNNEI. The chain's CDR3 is CATAGGSQETQYF. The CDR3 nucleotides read TGTGCCACCGCCGGCGGCAGCCAAGAGACCCAGTACTTC.

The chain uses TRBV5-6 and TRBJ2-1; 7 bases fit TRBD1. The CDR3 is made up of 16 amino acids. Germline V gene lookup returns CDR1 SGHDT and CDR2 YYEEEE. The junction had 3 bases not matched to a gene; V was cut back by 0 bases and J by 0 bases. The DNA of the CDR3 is TGTGCCAGCAGCTTGGAGACAGGGCGCTCCTACAATGAGCAGTTCTTC. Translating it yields CASSLETGRSYNEQFF.

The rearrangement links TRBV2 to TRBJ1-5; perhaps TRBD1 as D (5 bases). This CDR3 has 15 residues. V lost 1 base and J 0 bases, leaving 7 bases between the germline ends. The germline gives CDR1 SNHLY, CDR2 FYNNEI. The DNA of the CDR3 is TGTGCCAGCAGTGAAGGGGACTATAGCAATCAGCCCCAGCATTTT. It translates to CASSEGDYSNQPQHF. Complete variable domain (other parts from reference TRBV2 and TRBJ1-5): EPEVTQTPSHQVTQMGQEVILRCVPISNHLYFYWYRQILGQKVEFLVSFYNNEISEKSEIFDDQFSVERPDGSNFTLKIRSTKLEDSAMYFCASSEGDYSNQPQHFGDGTRLSIL.

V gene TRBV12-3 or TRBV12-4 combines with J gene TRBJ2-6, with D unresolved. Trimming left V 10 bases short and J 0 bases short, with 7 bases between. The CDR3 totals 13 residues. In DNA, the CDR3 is TGTGCCAACTCGGTCTCTGGGGCCAACGTCCTGACTTTC. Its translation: CANSVSGANVLTF.

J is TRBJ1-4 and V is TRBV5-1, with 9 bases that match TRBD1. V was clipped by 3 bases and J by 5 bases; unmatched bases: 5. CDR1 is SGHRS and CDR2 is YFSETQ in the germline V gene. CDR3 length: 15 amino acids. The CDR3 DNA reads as TGCGCCAGCAGCTACGGGACAGGGAGGAATGAAAAACTGTTTTTT. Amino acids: CASSYGTGRNEKLFF.

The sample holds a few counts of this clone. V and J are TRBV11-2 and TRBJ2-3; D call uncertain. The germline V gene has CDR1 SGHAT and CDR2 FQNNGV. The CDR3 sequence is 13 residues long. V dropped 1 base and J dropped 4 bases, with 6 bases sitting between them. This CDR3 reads CASSLVVSDTQYF. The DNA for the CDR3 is TGTGCCAGCAGCTTAGTGGTGTCAGATACGCAGTATTTT.

CDR3 protein: CASSLYEVGNTGELFF. Here the CDR3 DNA reads TGTGCCAGCAGCTTATATGAGGTCGGCAACACCGGGGAGCTGTTTTTT. This chain joins TRBV7-3 and TRBJ2-2, with D uncertain. V lost 2 bases, J lost 2 bases, and 12 bases lay in between. From germline, CDR1 is SGHTA and CDR2 FQGTGA. CDR3 size: 16 residues. The whole variable domain, remainder taken from reference TRBV7-3 and TRBJ2-2, is GAGVSQTPSNKVTEKGKYVELRCDPISGHTALYWYRQSLGQGPEFLIYFQGTGAADDSGLPNDRFFAVRPEGSVSTLKIQRTERGDSAVYLCASSLYEVGNTGELFFGEGSRLTVL.

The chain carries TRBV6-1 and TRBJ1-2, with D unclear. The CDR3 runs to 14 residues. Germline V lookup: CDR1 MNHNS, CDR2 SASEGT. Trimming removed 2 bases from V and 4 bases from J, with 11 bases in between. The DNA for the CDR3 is TGTGCCAGCAGTGAATTCGGCGCTTTCTATGGCTACACCTTC. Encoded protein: CASSEFGAFYGYTF.

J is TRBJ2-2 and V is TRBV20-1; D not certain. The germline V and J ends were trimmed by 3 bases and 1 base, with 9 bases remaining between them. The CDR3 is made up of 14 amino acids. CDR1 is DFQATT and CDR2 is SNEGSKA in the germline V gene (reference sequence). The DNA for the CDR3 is TGCAGTGCTAGTTGGTACGGGAACACCGGGGAGCTGTTTTTT. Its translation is CSASWYGNTGELFF.

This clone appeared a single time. CDR3 sequence: CASSQEGPGESYEQYF. CDR3 nucleotides: TGTGCCAGCAGCCAAGAAGGACCGGGGGAATCCTACGAGCAGTACTTC. The chain joins TRBV4-2 to TRBJ2-7; a possible D gene is TRBD2 (6 bases). Germline CDR1 and CDR2: LGHNA and YNFKEQ. The CDR3 is 16 residues long. V shed 0 bases and J shed 1 base, with 13 bases lying between them.

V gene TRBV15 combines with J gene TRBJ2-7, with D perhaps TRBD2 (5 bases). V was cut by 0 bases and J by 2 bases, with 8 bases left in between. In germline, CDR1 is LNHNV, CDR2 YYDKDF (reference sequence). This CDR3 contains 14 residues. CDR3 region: CATSREDSTYEQYF. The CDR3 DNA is TGTGCCACCAGCAGAGAGGACTCTACCTACGAGCAGTACTTC. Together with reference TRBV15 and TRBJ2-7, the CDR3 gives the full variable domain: DAMVIQNPRYQVTQFGKPVTLSCSQTLNHNVMYWYQQKSSQAPKLLFHYYDKDFNNEADTPDNFQSRRPNTSFCFLDIRSPGLGDTAMYLCATSREDSTYEQYFGPGTRLTVT.

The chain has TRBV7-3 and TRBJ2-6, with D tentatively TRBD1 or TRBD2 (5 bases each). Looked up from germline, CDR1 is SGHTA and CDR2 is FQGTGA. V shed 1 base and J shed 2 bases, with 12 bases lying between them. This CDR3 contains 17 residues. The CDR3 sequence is CASSLIGTTPGANVLTF. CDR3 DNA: TGTGCCAGCAGCTTAATTGGGACGACCCCTGGGGCCAACGTCCTGACTTTC.

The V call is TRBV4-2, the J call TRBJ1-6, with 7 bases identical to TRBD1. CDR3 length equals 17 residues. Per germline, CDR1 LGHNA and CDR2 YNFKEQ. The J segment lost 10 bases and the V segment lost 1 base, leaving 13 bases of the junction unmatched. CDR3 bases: TGTGCCAGCAGCCAAGTCCCTCTGGCAGGGGGTTCGTCACCCCTCCACTTT. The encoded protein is CASSQVPLAGGSSPLHF.

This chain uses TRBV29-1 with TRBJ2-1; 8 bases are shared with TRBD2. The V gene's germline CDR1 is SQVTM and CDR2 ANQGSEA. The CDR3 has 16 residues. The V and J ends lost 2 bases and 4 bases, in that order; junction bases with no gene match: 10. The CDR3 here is CSVEKRGPPQYNEQFF. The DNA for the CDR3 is TGCAGCGTTGAAAAGCGGGGGCCTCCTCAATACAATGAGCAGTTCTTC.

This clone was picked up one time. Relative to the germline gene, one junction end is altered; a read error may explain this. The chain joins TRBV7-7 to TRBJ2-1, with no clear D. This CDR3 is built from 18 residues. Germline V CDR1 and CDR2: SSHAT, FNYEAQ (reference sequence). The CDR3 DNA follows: TGTGCTAGCAGCTCGATTACAGAGTCGATAGGCTCCTACAATGAGCAGTTCTTC. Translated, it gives CASSSITESIGSYNEQFF.

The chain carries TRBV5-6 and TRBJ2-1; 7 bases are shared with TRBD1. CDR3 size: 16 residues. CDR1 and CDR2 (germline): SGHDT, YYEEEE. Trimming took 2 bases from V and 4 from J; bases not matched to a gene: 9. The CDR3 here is CASSFTGANLYNEQFF. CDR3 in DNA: TGTGCCAGCAGCTTTACAGGGGCGAACTTGTACAATGAGCAGTTCTTC.

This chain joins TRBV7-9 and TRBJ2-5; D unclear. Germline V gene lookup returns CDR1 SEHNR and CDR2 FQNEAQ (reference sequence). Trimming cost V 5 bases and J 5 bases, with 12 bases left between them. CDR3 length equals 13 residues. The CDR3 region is CASSPTVYETQYF. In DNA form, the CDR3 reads TGTGCCAGCAGCCCGACCGTGTATGAGACCCAGTACTTC.

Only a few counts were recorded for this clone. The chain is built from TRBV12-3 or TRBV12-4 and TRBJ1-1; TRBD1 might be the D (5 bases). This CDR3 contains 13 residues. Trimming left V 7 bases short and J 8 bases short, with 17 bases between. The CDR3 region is CASINHRDGEAFF. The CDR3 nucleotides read TGTGCCAGCATTAACCACCGGGACGGCGAAGCTTTCTTT.

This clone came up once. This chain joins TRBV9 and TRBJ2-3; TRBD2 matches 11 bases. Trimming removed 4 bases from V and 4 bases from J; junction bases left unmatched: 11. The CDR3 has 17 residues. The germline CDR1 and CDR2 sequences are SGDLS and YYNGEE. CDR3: CASSPTTSGSYADTQYF. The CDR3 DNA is TGTGCCAGCAGCCCTACAACTAGCGGGAGTTACGCAGATACGCAGTATTTT.

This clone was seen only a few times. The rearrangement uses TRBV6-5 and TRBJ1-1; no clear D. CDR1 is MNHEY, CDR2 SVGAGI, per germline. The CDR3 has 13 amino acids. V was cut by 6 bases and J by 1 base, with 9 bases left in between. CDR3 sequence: CASSDPENTEAFF. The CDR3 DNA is TGTGCCAGCAGCGACCCCGAGAACACTGAAGCTTTCTTT.